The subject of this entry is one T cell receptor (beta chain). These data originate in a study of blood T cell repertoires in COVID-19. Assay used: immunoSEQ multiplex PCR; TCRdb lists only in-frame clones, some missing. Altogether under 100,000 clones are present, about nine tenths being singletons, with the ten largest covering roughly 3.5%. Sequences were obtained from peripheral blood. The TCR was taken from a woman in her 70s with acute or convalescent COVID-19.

In nucleotides, the CDR3 is TGTGCCAGCAGTTCCACAGGGGAAAGCTACGAGCAGTACTTC. Translation gives CASSSTGESYEQYF. The rearrangement links TRBV28 to TRBJ2-7, with 7 positions matching TRBD1. The CDR3 contains 14 residues. Trimming at V came to 4 bases and at J to 3 bases, leaving 6 bases not matched to a gene. Per germline, CDR1 MDHEN and CDR2 SYDVKM. Combining the CDR3 with reference TRBV28 and TRBJ2-7 gives the whole variable domain DVKVTQSSRYLVKRTGEKVFLECVQDMDHENMFWYRQDPGLGLRLIYFSYDVKMKEKGDIPEGYSVSREKKERFSLILESASTNQTSMYLCASSSTGESYEQYFGPGTRLTVT.